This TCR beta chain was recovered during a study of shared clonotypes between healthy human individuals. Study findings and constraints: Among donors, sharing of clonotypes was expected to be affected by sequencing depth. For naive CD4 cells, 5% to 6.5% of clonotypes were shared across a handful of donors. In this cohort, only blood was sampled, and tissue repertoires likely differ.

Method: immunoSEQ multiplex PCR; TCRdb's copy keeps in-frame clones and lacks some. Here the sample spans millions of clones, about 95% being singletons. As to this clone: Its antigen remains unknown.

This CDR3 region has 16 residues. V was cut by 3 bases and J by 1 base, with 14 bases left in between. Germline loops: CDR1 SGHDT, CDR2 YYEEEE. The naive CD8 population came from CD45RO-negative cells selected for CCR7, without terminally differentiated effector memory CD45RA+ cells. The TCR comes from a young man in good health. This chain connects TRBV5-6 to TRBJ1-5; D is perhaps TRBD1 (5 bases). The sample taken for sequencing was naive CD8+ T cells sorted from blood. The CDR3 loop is CASSWGGAKSNQPQHF. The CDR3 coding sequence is TGTGCCAGCAGCTGGGGAGGGGCGAAAAGCAATCAGCCCCAGCATTTT.